A selection of T cell receptor beta chains follows, all from one sample in a study of blood T cell repertoires in COVID-19. Assay used: immunoSEQ multiplex PCR; TCRdb lists only in-frame clones, some missing. The sample comprises roughly 190,000 clones, 70% to 85% of which are singletons, and under 6.5% rests with the top ten. The sample comprised PBMCs or T cells enriched from blood (not recorded which). The receptors here all came from a woman aged 60-75 years with acute COVID-19. The CDR3 runs from the conserved cysteine through the conserved F or W. Fields, in order: clone size, V gene, D gene, CDR3 length, J gene, CDR3 protein, CDR3 DNA. A D gene is named only where the DNA matches it firmly. Only part of the rows carry a size: once, few, many, or a class if the clone is expanded.

>few|TRBV24-1|.|16|TRBJ2-3
CATTRLRGGVADTQYF
TGTGCCACCACTAGACTTAGGGGGGGGGTGGCAGATACGCAGTATTTT
>few|TRBV27|TRBD1|16|TRBJ1-5
CASSFRSGQGGRPQHF
TGTGCCAGCAGTTTCCGATCGGGACAGGGGGGTAGGCCCCAGCATTTT
>.|TRBV18|TRBD1|15|TRBJ1-2
CASSPKTGFPYGYTF
TGTGCCAGCTCTCCCAAGACAGGGTTCCCTTACGGCTACACCTTC
>.|TRBV4-1|.|16|TRBJ1-3
CASSQEPGNSGNTIYF
TGCGCCAGCAGCCAAGAGCCGGGAAACTCTGGAAACACCATATATTTT
>.|TRBV4-2|.|14|TRBJ1-1
CASSQLQGTTEAFF
TGTGCCAGCAGCCAACTTCAGGGGACCACTGAAGCTTTCTTT
>.|TRBV5-1|TRBD2|14|TRBJ2-7
CASSGGLATYEQYF
TGCGCCAGCAGCGGGGGACTAGCGACCTACGAGCAGTACTTC
>.|TRBV7-6|.|11|TRBJ2-5
CASSIQETQYF
TGTGCCAGCAGCATACAAGAGACCCAGTACTTC
>.|TRBV18|.|14|TRBJ2-2
CASSPQGSAGELFF
TGTGCCAGCTCACCACAGGGGTCGGCCGGGGAGCTGTTTTTT
>.|TRBV10-1|.|16|TRBJ2-5
CASSDPLTGMGETQYF
TGCGCCAGCAGTGACCCTCTTACAGGGATGGGTGAGACCCAGTACTTC
>.|TRBV5-1|TRBD1|17|TRBJ2-2
CASSTFSGTGATGELFF
TGCGCCAGCAGCACATTCTCCGGGACAGGGGCCACCGGGGAGCTGTTTTTT
>.|TRBV28|TRBD1|20|TRBJ1-2
CASSLEWSSGGHLAYTGYTF
TGTGCCAGCAGTTTAGAATGGTCTTCAGGGGGCCACCTCGCTTATACGGGCTACACCTTC
>.|TRBV4-1|TRBD2|15|TRBJ2-7
CASRLAGGLSYEQYF
TGCGCCAGCCGACTAGCGGGAGGGCTATCCTACGAGCAGTACTTC
>.|TRBV7-2|.|16|TRBJ2-5
CASSLARGVSGGTQYF
TGTGCCAGCAGCTTAGCGCGAGGAGTCTCCGGGGGGACCCAGTACTTC
>.|TRBV18|.|14|TRBJ1-2
CASSPSYTRWGYTF
TGTGCCAGCTCACCGAGCTATACCCGGTGGGGCTACACCTTC
>.|TRBV5-6|TRBD1|13|TRBJ1-2
CASSDPGGYGYTF
TGTGCCAGCAGCGACCCAGGGGGCTATGGCTACACCTTC
>.|TRBV19|.|14|TRBJ1-2
CASSSSRTNYGYTF
TGTGCCAGTAGTTCATCTAGGACTAACTATGGCTACACCTTC
>few|TRBV6-1|TRBD1|16|TRBJ2-2
CASSESRLATGGELFF
TGTGCCAGCAGTGAAAGCCGGCTGGCGACAGGGGGGGAGCTGTTTTTT
>.|TRBV27|.|13|TRBJ1-2
CASSLSGVYGYTF
TGTGCCAGCAGTTTGTCAGGGGTCTATGGCTACACCTTC
>.|TRBV30|.|16|TRBJ2-7
CAWSGAMTAKPYEQYF
TGTGCCTGGAGTGGGGCCATGACAGCCAAACCCTACGAGCAGTACTTC
>.|TRBV19|.|15|TRBJ1-2
CASSIARTGNYGYTF
TGTGCCAGTAGTATAGCGAGGACGGGGAACTATGGCTACACCTTC
>.|TRBV5-1|.|15|TRBJ1-5
CASSGSQGSNQPQHF
TGCGCCAGCAGCGGATCCCAGGGTAGCAATCAGCCCCAGCATTTT
>.|TRBV11-2|.|13|TRBJ2-1
CASSLDRRREQFF
TGTGCCAGCAGCTTAGATCGGAGACGTGAGCAGTTCTTC